In this sample, the clone carrying this T cell receptor beta chain turned up once. This sample is part of a study of blood T cell repertoires in COVID-19. Study information: Both acute and convalescent COVID-19 samples were obtained from the United States, Italy and Spain. PBMCs, B-cell-depleted T cells, or T cells provided the cDNA or gDNA that made up the material.

The ends were cut back, 0 bases at V and 7 bases at J, with 11 bases in the middle. The germline CDR1 and CDR2 sequences are SGDLS and YYNGEE. This CDR3 spans 14 amino acids. In the authors' workflow: Reference gene primer amplification yielded estimated nucleated cell counts. The data were produced by immunoSEQ multiplex PCR, yet TCRdb's version contains in-frame clones alone and is incomplete. V, J and clone size are taken as reported in that table, and D and trimming were inferred from the DNA itself. The sample holds roughly 150,000 clones, approximately 77% seen once. The chain joins TRBV9 to TRBJ2-1; D is perhaps TRBD2 (6 bases). This clonotype originated in a woman at least 80 years old with active or convalescent COVID-19. Material for sequencing was peripheral blood. DNA for the CDR3: TGTGCCAGCAGCGTAGGCCACCGGGGGAATGAGCAGTTCTTC. Amino acid sequence: CASSVGHRGNEQFF.